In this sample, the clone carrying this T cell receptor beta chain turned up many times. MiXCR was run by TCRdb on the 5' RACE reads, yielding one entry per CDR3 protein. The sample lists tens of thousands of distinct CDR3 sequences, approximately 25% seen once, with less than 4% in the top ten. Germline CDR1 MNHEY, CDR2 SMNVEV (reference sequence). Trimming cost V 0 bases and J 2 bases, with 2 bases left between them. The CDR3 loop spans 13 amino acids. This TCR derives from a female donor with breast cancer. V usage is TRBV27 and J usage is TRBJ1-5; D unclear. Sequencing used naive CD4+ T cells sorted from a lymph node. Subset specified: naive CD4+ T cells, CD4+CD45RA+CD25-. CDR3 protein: CASSLSGNQPQHF. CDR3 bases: TGTGCCAGCAGTTTATCGGGCAATCAGCCCCAGCATTTT.